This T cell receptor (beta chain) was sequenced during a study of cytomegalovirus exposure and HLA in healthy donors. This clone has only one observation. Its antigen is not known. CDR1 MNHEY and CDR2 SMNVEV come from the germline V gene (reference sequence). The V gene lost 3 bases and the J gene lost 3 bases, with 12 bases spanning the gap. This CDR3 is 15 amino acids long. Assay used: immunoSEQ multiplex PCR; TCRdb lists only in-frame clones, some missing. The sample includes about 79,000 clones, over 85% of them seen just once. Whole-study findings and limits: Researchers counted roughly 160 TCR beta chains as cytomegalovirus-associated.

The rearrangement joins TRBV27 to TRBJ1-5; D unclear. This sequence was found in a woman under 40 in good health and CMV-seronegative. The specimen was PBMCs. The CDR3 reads CASSFNSATNQPQHF. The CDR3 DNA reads TGTGCCAGCAGTTTCAACAGTGCCACCAATCAGCCCCAGCATTTT.